This T cell receptor (beta chain) originates from a study of cytomegalovirus exposure and HLA in healthy donors. Primers for the PCR totalled 60 Vbeta and 13 Jbeta. The method was immunoSEQ multiplex PCR; TCRdb's version includes in-frame clones alone and lacks a portion of them. The sample lists about 85,000 clones; around four fifths were seen once. In the case of this clone: Antigen specificity is unknown.

This CDR3 contains 13 residues. Germline V gene lookup returns CDR1 MDHEN and CDR2 SYDVKM. V gave up 5 bases and J gave up 8 bases, with 15 bases separating them. Findings and limits, study-wide: The study designated 150 or so TCR beta chains cytomegalovirus-associated. A highly shared variant cluster was judged a likely technical artifact. Relative to the approximately 670-donor mean, N-insertions were reportedly fewer in an Asian-associated ancestry cluster in a later analysis.

The rearrangement uses TRBV28 and TRBJ1-2; D is ambiguous. What was sequenced was PBMCs. The clonotype was recovered from a boy younger than 18 in good health and CMV-seronegative. CDR3 coding DNA: TGTGCCAGCAGTCTACTCGGGGTAAGCGGCTACACCTTC. This gives the protein CASSLLGVSGYTF.